A selection of T cell receptor beta chains follows, all from one sample in a study of Graves' ophthalmopathy and Graves' hyperthyroidism. TCRdb independently ran MiXCR on the multiplex PCR reads; one entry per CDR3 protein. Here the sample spans more than 300,000 distinct CDR3 sequences, roughly a sixth being singletons. Sample: peripheral blood. Receptor source: an adult woman with stable Graves' hyperthyroidism. Both conserved end residues are part of each CDR3. The D gene is left open where the match is weak. Some rows have no size entry. The others give once, few or many, or a class for an expanded clone.

>.|many|TRBV30|TRBJ1-2
CAWSIGVHGYTF
TGTGCCTGGAGTATCGGGGTGCATGGCTACACCTTC
>TRBD1|many|TRBV10-3|TRBJ2-7
CAISEWPGGQAPYEQYF
TGTGCCATCAGTGAGTGGCCTGGGGGACAGGCCCCCTACGAGCAGTACTTC
>.|many|TRBV11-2|TRBJ1-5
CASSRARDQPQHF
TGTGCCAGCAGCCGCGCCCGGGATCAGCCCCAGCATTTT
>TRBD2|many|TRBV5-1|TRBJ2-7
CASSSGTSGSIEQYF
TGCGCCAGCAGCTCCGGGACTAGCGGGAGTATCGAGCAGTACTTC
>TRBD2|.|TRBV5-1|TRBJ2-3
CASRRRGEGTDTQYF
TGCGCCAGCAGACGGCGGGGGGAGGGCACAGATACGCAGTATTTT
>.|many|TRBV27|TRBJ1-1
CASSYKGNTEAFF
TGTGCCAGCAGTTATAAGGGGAACACTGAAGCTTTCTTT
>.|few|TRBV13|TRBJ2-7
CASSLLVGRQYF
TGTGCCAGCAGCTTACTCGTTGGGAGACAGTACTTC
>TRBD2|many|TRBV28|TRBJ2-7
CASSGGTSGPTYEQYF
TGTGCCAGCAGTGGGGGGACTAGCGGGCCGACCTACGAGCAGTACTTC
>.|many|TRBV20-1|TRBJ2-7
CSARDRSTSVGEQYF
TGCAGTGCTAGAGATCGCTCGACTAGTGTCGGCGAGCAGTACTTC
>TRBD1|many|TRBV6-5|TRBJ1-5
CASSYSTGAANQPQHF
TGTGCCAGCAGTTACTCCACAGGGGCAGCCAATCAGCCCCAGCATTTT
>.|many|TRBV20-1|TRBJ2-2
CSARGSDTGELFF
TGCAGTGCTAGAGGCAGCGACACCGGGGAGCTGTTTTTT
>.|many|TRBV28|TRBJ1-2
CASSLPGEGIGHYGYTF
TGTGCCAGCAGTTTGCCCGGCGAGGGGATAGGGCACTATGGCTACACCTTC
>.|many|TRBV7-2|TRBJ1-1
CASSGALWTEAFF
TGTGCCAGCAGCGGCGCTCTTTGGACTGAAGCTTTCTTT
>.|many|TRBV28|TRBJ2-7
CASMREGALSYEQYF
TGTGCCAGCATGCGAGAGGGTGCCCTTTCCTACGAGCAGTACTTC
>TRBD2|many|TRBV10-3|TRBJ2-7
CATHGTSGSGDYEQYF
TGTGCCACCCACGGGACTAGCGGGAGTGGAGACTACGAGCAGTACTTC
>.|many|TRBV30|TRBJ2-5
CAWRDLNRGETQYF
TGTGCCTGGAGGGACCTCAACCGAGGAGAGACCCAGTACTTC
>TRBD1|many|TRBV5-5|TRBJ2-7
CASSLAGTVAYEQYF
TGTGCCAGCAGCTTGGCCGGGACAGTCGCCTACGAGCAGTACTTC
>.|many|TRBV7-9|TRBJ2-2
CASSRDLGAGELFF
TGTGCCAGCAGTCGGGACCTGGGCGCCGGGGAGCTGTTTTTT
>.|many|TRBV11-1|TRBJ1-2
CASSRDQNNYGYTF
TGTGCCAGCAGCCGGGACCAAAATAACTATGGCTACACCTTC
>TRBD1|many|TRBV9|TRBJ1-2
CASSVAPGQEIANYGYTF
TGTGCCAGCAGCGTTGCCCCGGGACAGGAGATCGCTAACTATGGCTACACCTTC
>.|many|TRBV7-3|TRBJ2-7
CASSLRQVHSYEQYF
TGTGCCAGCAGCTTACGGCAAGTCCACTCCTACGAGCAGTACTTC
>TRBD1|many|TRBV27|TRBJ2-2
CASRTGVANTGELFF
TGTGCCAGCAGGACAGGGGTTGCGAACACCGGGGAGCTGTTTTTT
>TRBD1|many|TRBV6-1|TRBJ2-5
CASSEGTGKETQYF
TGTGCCAGCAGTGAGGGGACAGGGAAAGAGACCCAGTACTTC
>.|many|TRBV12-3/TRBV12-4|TRBJ1-1
CASSSYMDTEAFF
TGTGCCAGCAGTTCTTATATGGACACTGAAGCTTTCTTT
>.|few|TRBV25-1|TRBJ2-5
CASRGGGAQETQYF
TGTGCCAGTAGGGGGGGGGGGGCCCAAGAGACCCAGTACTTC
>.|many|TRBV11-2|TRBJ2-7
CASSTNRDDSYEQYF
TGTGCCAGCAGCACAAACCGGGACGACTCCTACGAGCAGTACTTC
>TRBD1|.|TRBV27|TRBJ1-2
CASSSHETGGDYGYTF
TGTGCCAGCTCGAGCCACGAGACAGGGGGTGACTATGGCTACACCTTC
>.|many|TRBV12-3/TRBV12-4|TRBJ2-6
CASSPRGKVSGANVLTF
TGTGCCAGCAGTCCCCGGGGAAAGGTCTCTGGGGCCAACGTCCTGACTTTC
>TRBD1|many|TRBV20-1|TRBJ2-7
CSAAVPGQGVEQYF
TGCAGTGCTGCTGTCCCGGGACAGGGTGTCGAGCAGTACTTC
>TRBD1|many|TRBV6-5|TRBJ2-7
CASSSTDRAEQYF
TGTGCCAGCAGTTCCACCGACAGGGCGGAGCAGTACTTC
>.|.|TRBV7-9|TRBJ1-1
CASSLIGENTEAFF
TGTGCCAGCAGCTTAATTGGGGAGAACACTGAAGCTTTCTTT
>.|many|TRBV20-1|TRBJ1-6
CSARPYGADDNSPLHF
TGCAGTGCTAGACCTTACGGGGCTGACGATAATTCACCCCTCCACTTT
>.|many|TRBV6-2/TRBV6-3|TRBJ2-7
CASTYRSEGSYEQYF
TGTGCCAGCACTTACAGGAGCGAGGGTTCCTACGAGCAGTACTTC
>.|many|TRBV24-1|TRBJ1-2
CATQDGYSPPTF
TGTGCCACCCAGGACGGCTACAGTCCTCCCACCTTC
>.|.|TRBV7-2|TRBJ2-7
CASSLFRYEQYF
TGTGCCAGCAGCTTATTCCGATACGAGCAGTACTTC
>.|many|TRBV11-1|TRBJ2-7
CASSQGGTHLGDEQYF
TGTGCCAGCAGCCAAGGGGGGACCCATCTTGGGGACGAGCAGTACTTC
>.|many|TRBV19|TRBJ1-1
CASSRGTEAFF
TGTGCCAGCAGCCGGGGGACTGAAGCTTTCTTT
>.|.|TRBV28|TRBJ2-7
CATLAPNSYEQYF
TGTGCGACCCTGGCACCGAACTCCTACGAGCAGTACTTC
>TRBD1|few|TRBV6-1|TRBJ2-2
CASGTDTNTGELFF
TGTGCCAGCGGGACAGACACAAACACCGGGGAGCTGTTTTTT
>TRBD1|few|TRBV5-1|TRBJ2-7
CASSFFGTGGYEQYF
TGCGCCAGCAGCTTCTTCGGGACAGGGGGATACGAGCAGTACTTC
>.|many|TRBV2|TRBJ1-1
CASRPGTLNTEAFF
TGTGCCAGCAGGCCAGGGACACTCAACACTGAAGCTTTCTTT
>.|.|TRBV20-1|TRBJ2-7
CSARDWRLSYEQYF
TGCAGTGCTAGAGATTGGCGGCTCTCCTACGAGCAGTACTTC
>.|many|TRBV28|TRBJ2-7
CASSSRRFYEQYF
TGTGCCAGCAGTTCCCGGAGGTTCTACGAGCAGTACTTC
>TRBD1|.|TRBV6-1|TRBJ1-3
CASSTTGGASGNTIYF
TGTGCCAGCAGCACAACAGGGGGTGCATCGGGAAACACCATATATTTT
>.|.|TRBV6-5|TRBJ2-2
CASSYSGDSTGELFF
TGTGCCAGCAGTTACTCCGGAGACTCCACCGGGGAGCTGTTTTTT
>TRBD1|many|TRBV20-1|TRBJ1-2
CSAHAGTGNYGYTF
TGCAGTGCCCACGCCGGGACAGGGAACTATGGCTACACCTTC
>.|many|TRBV20-1|TRBJ1-1
CSARPAVRKGNTEAFF
TGCAGTGCTAGACCCGCCGTCAGAAAGGGGAACACTGAAGCTTTCTTT
>TRBD1|few|TRBV3-1|TRBJ2-7
CASSPLDRAEQYF
TGTGCCAGCAGCCCCCTGGACAGGGCCGAGCAGTACTTC